The entry that follows covers one T cell receptor beta chain sequence. In the source study's methods: Quantification of nucleated cells was approximated via reference gene primer amplification. The assay was immunoSEQ multiplex PCR, and TCRdb's table has in-frame clones only and misses some. Clone size and V and J calls were adopted from that table, with D and trimming inferred from the DNA. The sample lists 80,000 to 100,000 clones, 91% seen once, with roughly 1.8% in the top ten. The record originates from a study of blood T cell repertoires in COVID-19. Study-level information: Researchers got acute and convalescent COVID-19 samples from the United States, Italy and Spain. Sources were T cells, B-cell-depleted T cells, or PBMCs; the material itself was cDNA or gDNA.

The ends were cut back, 5 bases at V and 3 bases at J, with 17 bases in the middle. This CDR3 region has 16 residues. Germline V gene lookup returns CDR1 LNHDA and CDR2 SQIVND (reference sequence). V is TRBV19 and J is TRBJ1-5, with D unresolved. Sequencing was done on a sample of peripheral blood. The source is a human donor with active COVID-19. The donor label of this sample is uncertain. The CDR3 sequence: CASSGPWAGINQPQHF. In nucleotides, the CDR3 is TGTGCCAGTAGTGGCCCGTGGGCAGGAATCAATCAGCCCCAGCATTTT.